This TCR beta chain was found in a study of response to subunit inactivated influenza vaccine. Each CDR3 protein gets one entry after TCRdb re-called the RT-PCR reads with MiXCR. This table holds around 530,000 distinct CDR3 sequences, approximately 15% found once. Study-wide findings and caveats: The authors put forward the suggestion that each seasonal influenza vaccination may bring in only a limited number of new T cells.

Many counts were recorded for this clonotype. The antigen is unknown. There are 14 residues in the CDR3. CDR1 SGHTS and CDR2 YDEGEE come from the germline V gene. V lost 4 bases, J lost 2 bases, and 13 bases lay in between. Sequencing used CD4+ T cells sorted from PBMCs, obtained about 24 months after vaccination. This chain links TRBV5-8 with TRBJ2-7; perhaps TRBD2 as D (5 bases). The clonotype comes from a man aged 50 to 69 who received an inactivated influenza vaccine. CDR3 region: CASSPEAQTYEQYF. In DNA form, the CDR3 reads TGTGCCAGCAGCCCGGAGGCGCAGACCTACGAGCAGTACTTC.